The 10 T cell receptor beta chains presented below share a single source sample, sequenced in a study of human T cells and chemical hapten exposure. MiXCR, run by TCRdb on the RACE reads, gives a single entry per CDR3 protein. Here the sample spans tens of thousands of distinct CDR3 sequences, around 11% being singletons. This sample's time point: patch test 1, 2 weeks after DPC sensitization. Treatment: therapeutic diphenylcyclopropenone sensitization with weekly scalp DPC. The material was whole blood, obtained in connection with sensitization to the hapten diphenylcyclopropenone (DPC). The receptors were sampled from a woman in her fifties or sixties with alopecia areata. Some clones in this sample may be carry-over from other donors' samples.

DNA for the CDR3: TGTGCCAGCAGCACCCAGATGGGACCTGAAGCTTTCTTT. Translation: CASSTQMGPEAFF. V and J are TRBV4-2 and TRBJ1-1; a weak D match, TRBD1 (5 bases). V was pared by 5 bases and J by 6 bases, with 13 bases between. The length of the CDR3 is 13 residues. Germline CDR1 is LGHNA and CDR2 is YNFKEQ.

The chain is built from TRBV12-3 or TRBV12-4 and TRBJ1-5; D unresolved. The CDR3 totals 13 residues. Trimming removed 3 bases at V and 6 bases at J, with 9 bases between. CDR3 in amino acids: CASSLLSPQPQHF. The CDR3 bases are TGTGCCAGCAGTTTGTTAAGCCCTCAGCCCCAGCATTTT.

V usage is TRBV29-1 and J usage is TRBJ1-1; D not resolved. Germline values: CDR1 SQVTM, CDR2 ANQGSEA. V gave up 5 bases and J gave up 0 bases, with 10 bases separating them. The CDR3 consists of 13 residues. This CDR3 is CSVSPRMNTEAFF. In DNA form, the CDR3 reads TGCAGCGTTTCCCCCCGAATGAACACTGAAGCTTTCTTT. Full variable domain (outside the CDR3, taken from reference TRBV29-1 and TRBJ1-1): SAVISQKPSRDICQRGTSLTIQCQVDSQVTMMFWYRQQPGQSLTLIATANQGSEATYESGFVIDKFPISRPNLTFSTLTVSNMSPEDSSIYLCSVSPRMNTEAFFGQGTRLTVV.

The sample holds one count of this clonotype. The V gene is TRBV5-4, the J gene TRBJ2-7; D might be TRBD1 or TRBD2, each matching 5 bases. Trimming stripped 5 bases from V and 3 bases from J, with 15 bases between. The germline gives CDR1 SGHNT, CDR2 YYREEE (reference sequence). This CDR3 region has 14 residues. The CDR3: CASSRDRLLYEQYF. The CDR3 bases are TGTGCCAGCAGTCGGGACCGATTACTCTACGAGCAGTACTTC.

In this sample, this clonotype turned up a few times. The rearrangement joins TRBV28 to TRBJ2-7, with 7 bases identical to TRBD2. J gave up 4 bases and V 8 bases, and 11 bases lay outside the gene matches. The CDR3 runs to 14 residues. Germline V gene data show CDR1 as MDHEN and CDR2 as SYDVKM. The CDR3: CASGEAGMRYEQYF. CDR3 sequence (DNA): TGTGCCAGCGGTGAAGCGGGAATGCGGTACGAGCAGTACTTC.

The chain has TRBV10-1 and TRBJ1-1; the D is unclear. Germline-derived CDR1 and CDR2 are WNHNN and SYGVQD (reference sequence). The V end was cut by 6 bases, the J end by 6 bases, with 14 bases between. The CDR3 loop spans 13 amino acids. The CDR3 nucleotides read TGCGCCAGCAGAACAGCGATGGTGGCTGAAGCTTTCTTT. Its translation: CASRTAMVAEAFF.

This clonotype was counted only a few times. The chain couples TRBV9 to TRBJ1-5, with 9 bases fitting TRBD1. CDR3 length equals 16 residues. The junction had 1 base not matched to a gene; V was cut back by 0 bases and J by 0 bases. CDR1 and CDR2 (germline): SGDLS, YYNGEE. In DNA, the CDR3 is TGTGCCAGCAGCGTAGGGACAGGGGTTAGCAATCAGCCCCAGCATTTT. Its translation: CASSVGTGVSNQPQHF.

The sample holds a few counts of this clonotype. The V gene is TRBV6-6, the J gene TRBJ2-2, with no clear D. Germline V lookup: CDR1 MNHNY, CDR2 SVGAGI (reference sequence). Trimming shortened V by 6 bases and J by 0 bases, and 8 bases separated the two germline ends. The CDR3 is 14 residues long. The CDR3, as DNA: TGTGCCAGCAGAGATAGAGCGAACACCGGGGAGCTGTTTTTT. Translated: CASRDRANTGELFF.

This clonotype was observed a handful of times. The chain has TRBV7-3 and TRBJ2-3; weak D call: TRBD2 (6 bases). The CDR3 loop spans 12 amino acids. V lost 8 bases, J lost 3 bases, and 9 bases lay in between. Germline V CDR1 and CDR2: SGHTA, FQGTGA. The CDR3 loop reads CASGGSTDTQYF. CDR3 in DNA: TGTGCCAGCGGGGGGAGTACAGATACGCAGTATTTT. Combining the CDR3 with reference TRBV7-3 and TRBJ2-3 gives the whole variable domain GAGVSQTPSNKVTEKGKYVELRCDPISGHTALYWYRQSLGQGPEFLIYFQGTGAADDSGLPNDRFFAVRPEGSVSTLKIQRTERGDSAVYLCASGGSTDTQYFGPGTRLTVL.

This clonotype turned up a few times. The chain couples TRBV5-1 to TRBJ2-3, with D perhaps TRBD2 (5 bases). Germline assignment: CDR1 SGHRS and CDR2 YFSETQ. Between the trimmed V and J ends, which lost 4 bases and 5 bases, there was a span of 8 bases. The CDR3 runs to 12 residues. CDR3 coding DNA: TGCGCCAGCAGCCCCGGGGTAGATACGCAGTATTTT. The encoded protein is CASSPGVDTQYF.